Listed here is a single T cell receptor beta chain. Antigen specificity is unknown. From the RT-PCR reads, TCRdb called clonotypes with MiXCR, one entry per CDR3 protein. Here the sample spans about 520,000 distinct CDR3 sequences, 25% being singletons. V was cut by 5 bases and J by 4 bases, with 13 bases left in between. The CDR3 extends over 14 amino acids. Germline V CDR1 and CDR2: MNHNS, SASEGT. The sample comes from a study of response to subunit inactivated influenza vaccine. Study-level results: Only a handful of new T cells, the authors suggested, are recruited with each seasonal influenza vaccination.

The sample consisted of CD4+ T cells sorted from PBMCs, taken more than 4 days after vaccination. This chain uses TRBV6-1 with TRBJ2-3; D is tentatively TRBD1 or TRBD2 (5 bases each). This clonotype was sampled from a man aged 45-65 years who received an inactivated influenza vaccine. CDR3 bases: TGTGCCAGCAGTCAAGATTGGGACCCAGATACGCAGTATTTT. Translating it yields CASSQDWDPDTQYF.